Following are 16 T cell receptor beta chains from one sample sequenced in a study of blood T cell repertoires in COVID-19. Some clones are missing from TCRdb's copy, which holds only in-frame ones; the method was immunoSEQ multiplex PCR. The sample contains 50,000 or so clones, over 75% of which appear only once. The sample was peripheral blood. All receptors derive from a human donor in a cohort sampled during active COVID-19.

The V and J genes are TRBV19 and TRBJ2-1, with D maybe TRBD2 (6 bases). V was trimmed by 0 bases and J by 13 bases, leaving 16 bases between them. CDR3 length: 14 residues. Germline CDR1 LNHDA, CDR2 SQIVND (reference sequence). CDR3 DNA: TGTGCCAGTAGTATAGATTTTTTGGCGGGAAAACAGTTCTTC. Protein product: CASSIDFLAGKQFF.

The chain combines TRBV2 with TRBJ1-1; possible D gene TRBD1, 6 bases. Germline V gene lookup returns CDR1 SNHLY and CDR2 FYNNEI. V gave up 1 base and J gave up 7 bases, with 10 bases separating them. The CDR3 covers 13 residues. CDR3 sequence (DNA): TGTGCCAGCAGTGAAGTAGGGACACTTGAAGCTTTCTTT. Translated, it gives CASSEVGTLEAFF.

CDR3 sequence: CASTPGGREQYF. In nucleotides, the CDR3 is TGTGCCAGCACCCCAGGGGGTAGGGAGCAGTACTTC. J is TRBJ2-7 and V is TRBV12-3 or TRBV12-4; TRBD1 aligns across 7 bases. With 7 bases clipped from V and 7 bases from J, the junction kept 7 bases outside the gene matches. This CDR3 is built from 12 residues.

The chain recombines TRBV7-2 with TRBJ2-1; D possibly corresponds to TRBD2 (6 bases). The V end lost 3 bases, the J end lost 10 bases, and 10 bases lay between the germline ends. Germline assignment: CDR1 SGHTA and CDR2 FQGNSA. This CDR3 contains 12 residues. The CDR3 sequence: CASSFPGREQFF. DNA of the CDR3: TGTGCCAGCAGCTTCCCGGGGAGGGAGCAGTTCTTC.

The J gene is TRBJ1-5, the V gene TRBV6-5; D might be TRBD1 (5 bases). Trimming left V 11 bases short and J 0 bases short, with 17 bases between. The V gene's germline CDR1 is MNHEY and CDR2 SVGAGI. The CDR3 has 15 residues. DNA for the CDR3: TGTGCCGCCAGGGTGGGTTGGAGTAGCAATCAGCCCCAGCATTTT. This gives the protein CAARVGWSSNQPQHF.

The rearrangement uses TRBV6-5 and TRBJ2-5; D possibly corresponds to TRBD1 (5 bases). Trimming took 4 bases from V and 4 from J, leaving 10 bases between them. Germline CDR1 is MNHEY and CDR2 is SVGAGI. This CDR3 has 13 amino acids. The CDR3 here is CASSLTVGETQYF. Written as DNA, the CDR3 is TGTGCCAGCAGTTTGACAGTAGGAGAGACCCAGTACTTC.

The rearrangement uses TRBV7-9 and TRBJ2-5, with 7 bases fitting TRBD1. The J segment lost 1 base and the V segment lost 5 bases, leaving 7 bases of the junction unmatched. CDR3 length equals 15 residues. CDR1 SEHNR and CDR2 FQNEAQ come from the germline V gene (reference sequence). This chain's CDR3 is CASSIPTGRQETQYF. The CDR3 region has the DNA TGTGCCAGCAGCATACCGACAGGGCGCCAAGAGACCCAGTACTTC.

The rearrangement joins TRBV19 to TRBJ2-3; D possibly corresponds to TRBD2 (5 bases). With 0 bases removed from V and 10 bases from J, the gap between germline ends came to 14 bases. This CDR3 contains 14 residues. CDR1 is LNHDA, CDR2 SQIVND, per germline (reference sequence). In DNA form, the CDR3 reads TGTGCCAGTAGTATAGAGAACTCCGGAGGAGCGCAGTATTTT. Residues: CASSIENSGGAQYF.

The CDR3 spells CASRGHLGHNEQFF. In DNA, the CDR3 is TGTGCCAGCAGGGGACACCTGGGGCACAATGAGCAGTTCTTC. The chain is built from TRBV25-1 and TRBJ2-1; D is possibly TRBD1 (6 bases). The germline V and J ends were trimmed by 6 bases and 5 bases, with 14 bases remaining between them. Germline V gene data show CDR1 as MGHDK and CDR2 as SYGVNS. This CDR3 is 14 amino acids long.

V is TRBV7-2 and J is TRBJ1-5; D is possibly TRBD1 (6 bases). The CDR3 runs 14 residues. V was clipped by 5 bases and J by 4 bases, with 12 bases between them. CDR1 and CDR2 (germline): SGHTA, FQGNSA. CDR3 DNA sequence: TGTGCCAGCAGCCTGACCGGACAGAATCAGCCCCAGCATTTT. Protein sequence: CASSLTGQNQPQHF.

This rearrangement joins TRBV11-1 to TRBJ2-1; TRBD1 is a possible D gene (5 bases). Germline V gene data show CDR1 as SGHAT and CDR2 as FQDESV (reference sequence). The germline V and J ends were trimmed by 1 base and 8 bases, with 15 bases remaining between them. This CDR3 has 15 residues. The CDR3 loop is CASSLEGQGIDEQFF. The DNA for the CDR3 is TGTGCCAGCAGCTTAGAAGGTCAGGGTATCGATGAGCAGTTCTTC.

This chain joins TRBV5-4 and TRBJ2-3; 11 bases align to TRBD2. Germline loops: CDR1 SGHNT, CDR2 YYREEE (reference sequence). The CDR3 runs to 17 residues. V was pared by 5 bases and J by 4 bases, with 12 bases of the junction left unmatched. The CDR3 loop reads CASRLRGTSGGADTQYF. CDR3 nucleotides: TGTGCCAGCAGACTAAGAGGCACTAGCGGGGGCGCAGATACGCAGTATTTT. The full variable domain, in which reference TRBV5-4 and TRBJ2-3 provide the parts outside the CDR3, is ETGVTQSPTHLIKTRGQQVTLRCSSQSGHNTVSWYQQALGQGPQFIFQYYREEENGRGNFPPRFSGLQFPNYSSELNVNALELDDSALYLCASRLRGTSGGADTQYFGPGTRLTVL.

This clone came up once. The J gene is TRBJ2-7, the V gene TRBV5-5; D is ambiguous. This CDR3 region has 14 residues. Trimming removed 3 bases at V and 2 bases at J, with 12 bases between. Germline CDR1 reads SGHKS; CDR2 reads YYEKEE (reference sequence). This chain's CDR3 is CASSSLTSPYEQYF. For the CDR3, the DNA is TGTGCCAGCAGCTCTCTGACAAGTCCCTACGAGCAGTACTTC. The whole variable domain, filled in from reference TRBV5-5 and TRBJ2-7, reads DAGVTQSPTHLIKTRGQQVTLRCSPISGHKSVSWYQQVLGQGPQFIFQYYEKEERGRGNFPDRFSARQFPNYSSELNVNALLLGDSALYLCASSSLTSPYEQYFGPGTRLTVT.

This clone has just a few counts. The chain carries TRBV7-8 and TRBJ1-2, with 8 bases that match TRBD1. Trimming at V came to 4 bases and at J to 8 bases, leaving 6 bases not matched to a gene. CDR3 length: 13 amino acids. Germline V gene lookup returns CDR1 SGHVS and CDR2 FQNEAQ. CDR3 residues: CASSYQGAQGYTF. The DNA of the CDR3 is TGTGCCAGCAGCTATCAGGGGGCCCAAGGCTACACCTTC.

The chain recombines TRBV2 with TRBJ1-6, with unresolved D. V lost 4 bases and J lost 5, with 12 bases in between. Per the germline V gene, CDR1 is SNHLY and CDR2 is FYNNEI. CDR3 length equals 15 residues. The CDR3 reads CASSVGPEDNSPLHF. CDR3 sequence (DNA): TGTGCCAGCAGTGTAGGGCCGGAGGATAATTCACCCCTCCACTTT.

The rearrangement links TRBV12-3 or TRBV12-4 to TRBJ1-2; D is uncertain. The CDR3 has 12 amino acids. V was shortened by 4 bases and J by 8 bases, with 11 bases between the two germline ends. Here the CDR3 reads CASSSLQYGYTF. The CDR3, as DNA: TGTGCCAGCAGTTCCCTCCAGTACGGCTACACCTTC.